This T cell receptor (beta chain) originates from a study of T cell repertoires in cytomegalovirus infection. As for the study in general: The study used recently identified HLA-C-restricted and well-studied HLA-B-restricted CMV epitopes. Shared public TCR beta signatures pointed to both CMV infection and a matching HLA type.

TCRdb re-called the reads with MiXCR, one entry per CDR3 protein. The profile shows 700,000 to 900,000 distinct CDR3 sequences, just under 30% of them singletons. Remarks on this clonotype: Its antigen is still unknown.

Whole-study results and caveats: Summed frequency of public TCR beta families distinguished CMV carriers with the relevant HLA.

This clonotype was obtained from a human donor in good health (CMV status not recorded). Some clones in this sample may be carry-over from other donors' samples. Here the sequenced sample was cultured CD8+ T cells from PBMCs, taken from culture after CMV antigen stimulation.

The CDR3 loop reads CASSPRDRSPYEQYV. Here the CDR3 DNA reads TGTGCCAGCAGCCCACGGGACAGGAGCCCCTACGAGCAGTACGTC. This sequence joins TRBV9 and TRBJ2-7; 8 bases match TRBD1. V gave up 4 bases and J gave up 2 bases; unmatched junction bases: 8. Looked up from germline, CDR1 is SGDLS and CDR2 is YYNGEE. This CDR3 spans 15 amino acids.